A single TCR beta chain is shown here with its context. Its antigen remains unknown. These data originate in a study of T cell responses to AZD1222 COVID-19 vaccine. Findings and limits, study-wide: Targets within unmutated variant regions were reportedly found for nearly half of spike-specific TCRs. Spike-specific TCR breadth and depth were elevated following two AZD1222 doses.

This CDR3 comprises 17 residues. Trimming left V 4 bases short and J 4 bases short, with 22 bases between. The V gene's germline CDR1 is SEHNR and CDR2 FQNEAQ (reference sequence). Repertoires were generated with immunoSEQ multiplex PCR, while TCRdb's copy carries only in-frame clones and drops some. The table shows over 120,000 clones, with 85% to 90% occurring only once. This specimen was peripheral blood, taken 28 days after the second AZD1222 dose. This sequence originates from an adult who received the AZD1222 COVID-19 vaccine. The chain employs TRBV7-9 and TRBJ1-2; possibly TRBD1 for D (6 bases). The CDR3 region is CASSSPARDTEGYGYTF. The DNA for the CDR3 is TGTGCCAGCAGCTCACCGGCTCGGGACACGGAAGGCTATGGCTACACCTTC. Combining the CDR3 with reference TRBV7-9 and TRBJ1-2 gives the whole variable domain DTGVSQNPRHKITKRGQNVTFRCDPISEHNRLYWYRQTLGQGPEFLTYFQNEAQLEKSRLLSDRFSAERPKGSFSTLEIQRTEQGDSAMYLCASSSPARDTEGYGYTFGSGTRLTVV.